Presented here are 21 T cell receptor beta chains from one specimen sequenced in a study of T cells in Graves' hyperthyroidism and ophthalmopathy. TCR beta CDR3 region amplification was performed from RNA transcripts. Primed by the HTBI set, a first-round RT-PCR was run on the TCR CDR3. TCRdb used MiXCR to reprocess the multiplex PCR reads, holding one entry per CDR3 protein. This table has about 400,000 distinct CDR3 sequences, 14% to 15% appearing once. Sequencing was performed on blood. These receptor sequences come from a woman aged 30 to 39 with Graves' hyperthyroidism.

This clonotype was recorded many times. Here the CDR3 reads CAWSVGPYEQYF. The CDR3 DNA is TGTGCCTGGAGTGTGGGGCCTTACGAGCAGTACTTC. This chain joins TRBV30 and TRBJ2-7; D might be TRBD1 (5 bases). With 0 bases removed from V and 4 bases from J, the gap between germline ends came to 7 bases. The CDR3 has 12 residues. Germline assignment: CDR1 GTSNPN and CDR2 SVGIG (reference sequence).

This clonotype occurred many times. The chain has TRBV28 and TRBJ2-3; 7 bases line up with TRBD1. V lost 7 bases to trimming and J lost 5 bases; unmatched junction nucleotides: 9. The CDR3 contains 14 residues. The germline gives CDR1 MDHEN, CDR2 SYDVKM. DNA for the CDR3: TGTGCCAGCAATACAGTCAGGGGGTTAGATACGCAGTATTTT. This encodes CASNTVRGLDTQYF.

The chain carries TRBV5-6 and TRBJ2-5, with a weak D call TRBD1 (5 bases). CDR1 is SGHDT and CDR2 is YYEEEE in the germline V gene. This CDR3 is built from 16 residues. V dropped 3 bases and J dropped 4 bases, with 19 bases sitting between them. DNA for the CDR3: TGTGCCAGCAGCTACCCCCCAGGGTTATGGGGAGAGACCCAGTACTTC. This translates into CASSYPPGLWGETQYF.

This clonotype was seen ten or more times. The chain has TRBV20-1 and TRBJ2-7; 7 positions match TRBD1. After removal of 0 bases from V and 5 bases from J, the junction contained 7 bases not matched to a gene. In germline, CDR1 is DFQATT, CDR2 SNEGSKA (reference sequence). The CDR3 totals 14 residues. The CDR3 sequence is CSARDLQGLHEQYF. In DNA form, the CDR3 reads TGCAGTGCTAGAGACCTACAGGGGCTTCACGAGCAGTACTTC.

This clonotype occurred many times. V usage is TRBV10-2 and J usage is TRBJ2-1; 8 nucleotides agree with TRBD2. The CDR3 contains 13 residues. Germline lookup yields CDR1 WSHSY and CDR2 SAAADI. V lost 8 bases, J lost 9 bases, and 9 bases stayed unmatched. Here the CDR3 DNA reads TGCGCCAGCGGGAGCGGGAGTACCGGTGAGCAGTTCTTC. Encoded protein: CASGSGSTGEQFF.

The genes are TRBV6-6 and TRBJ2-2; tentative D call: TRBD2 (6 bases). This CDR3 comprises 16 residues. Trimming left V 2 bases short and J 6 bases short, with 16 bases between. CDR1 is MNHNY and CDR2 is SVGAGI in the germline V gene (reference sequence). CDR3 residues: CASSYGAGSVAGELFF. CDR3 bases: TGTGCCAGCAGTTACGGGGCGGGAAGTGTCGCCGGGGAGCTGTTTTTT.

The chain couples TRBV2 to TRBJ2-5, with TRBD2 as a possible D gene (5 bases). V was pared by 4 bases and J by 13 bases, with 22 bases between. CDR1 is SNHLY, CDR2 FYNNEI, per germline. CDR3 length: 14 residues. The CDR3 loop reads CASSGQVGVGVSYF. DNA of the CDR3: TGTGCCAGCAGTGGTCAAGTCGGGGTTGGAGTGTCGTACTTC.

This clonotype was seen only a few times. The chain carries TRBV27 and TRBJ1-2, with D possibly matching TRBD1 (5 bases). Germline V gene sequence: CDR1 MNHEY, CDR2 SMNVEV (reference sequence). The CDR3 contains 13 residues. Trimming left V 2 bases short and J 5 bases short, with 9 bases between. The CDR3 DNA sequence: TGTGCCAGCAGTTTAAACAGGCGATATGGCTACACCTTC. It encodes CASSLNRRYGYTF.

The CDR3 nucleotides read TGTGCCATCAGCCGACAGGAGAACTACGAGCAGTACTTC. Protein: CAISRQENYEQYF. This chain connects TRBV10-3 to TRBJ2-7, with TRBD1 as a possible D gene (6 bases). Trimming took 6 bases from V and 3 from J, leaving 12 bases between them. Germline CDR1 is ENHRY and CDR2 is SYGVKD. The CDR3 has 13 amino acids.

This clonotype was seen many times. The chain is built from TRBV28 and TRBJ2-7, with D uncertain. The germline V and J ends were trimmed by 1 base and 4 bases, with 5 bases remaining between them. The CDR3 contains 12 residues. The germline CDR1 and CDR2 sequences are MDHEN and SYDVKM. The CDR3 spells CASSLLEYEQYF. CDR3 nucleotide sequence: TGTGCCAGCAGTTTATTGGAGTACGAGCAGTACTTC.

This clonotype appeared a few times. The V call is TRBV19, the J call TRBJ2-6, with D possibly TRBD2 on 6 matching bases. The V gene's germline CDR1 is LNHDA and CDR2 SQIVND (reference sequence). The CDR3 has 16 residues. V was cut by 7 bases and J by 2 bases, with 15 bases left in between. The CDR3 DNA sequence: TGTGCCAGTATTGATAGGCCGGGGGCTGGGGCCAACGTCCTGACTTTC. Translating it yields CASIDRPGAGANVLTF.

V usage is TRBV30 and J usage is TRBJ2-7; D is unresolved. The CDR3 is 13 residues long. The germline V and J ends were trimmed by 4 bases and 0 bases, with 10 bases remaining between them. Germline V gene sequence: CDR1 GTSNPN, CDR2 SVGIG (reference sequence). The DNA for the CDR3 is TGTGCCTGGACCTGGCCCAGCTCCTACGAGCAGTACTTC. This codes for CAWTWPSSYEQYF.

V gene TRBV10-3 combines with J gene TRBJ2-1, with 8 bases fitting TRBD2. Germline-derived CDR1 and CDR2 are ENHRY and SYGVKD. V trimming: 3 bases; J trimming: 4 bases; junction bases outside the gene matches: 8. This CDR3 is built from 16 residues. The CDR3 nucleotides are TGTGCCATCAGTGATGGAGACGGGAGGGATTACAATGAGCAGTTCTTC. The encoded protein is CAISDGDGRDYNEQFF.

The chain is built from TRBV7-2 and TRBJ2-2; 8 nucleotides match TRBD2. J lost 8 bases, V lost 4 bases, and 15 bases had no gene match. Germline V CDR1 and CDR2: SGHTA, FQGNSA. The CDR3 extends over 17 amino acids. The CDR3 region is CASSWGESSGRSGELFF. CDR3 in DNA: TGTGCCAGCAGCTGGGGGGAAAGCAGCGGGAGATCAGGGGAGCTGTTTTTT.

The chain combines TRBV28 with TRBJ1-5, with a possible D match to TRBD1 (6 bases). This CDR3 has 16 residues. Germline V gene data show CDR1 as MDHEN and CDR2 as SYDVKM. V was shortened by 2 bases and J by 1 base, with 12 bases between the two germline ends. The CDR3 bases are TGTGCCAGCAGTTTAAGGGGGGCCGAGAGCAATCAGCCCCAGCATTTT. Amino acid sequence: CASSLRGAESNQPQHF. The variable domain in full, completed from reference TRBV28 and TRBJ1-5, reads DVKVTQSSRYLVKRTGEKVFLECVQDMDHENMFWYRQDPGLGLRLIYFSYDVKMKEKGDIPEGYSVSREKKERFSLILESASTNQTSMYLCASSLRGAESNQPQHFGDGTRLSIL.

This clonotype was observed at least ten times. The chain carries TRBV12-3 or TRBV12-4 and TRBJ2-3; the match to TRBD2 covers 8 bases. CDR3 length equals 14 residues. V was clipped by 3 bases and J by 5 bases; unmatched bases: 4. The DNA for the CDR3 is TGTGCCAGCAGTTTCGGAGCGGGAGTAGATACGCAGTATTTT. Encoded protein: CASSFGAGVDTQYF.

This clonotype appeared many times. The V and J genes are TRBV3-1 and TRBJ2-7, with 10 bases fitting TRBD1. J gave up 5 bases and V 6 bases, and 13 bases lay outside the gene matches. The CDR3 has 16 residues. Per germline, CDR1 LGHDT and CDR2 YNNKEL (reference sequence). In DNA, the CDR3 is TGTGCCAGCAGGGCTCATCCCGGGACAGGGGCTAACGAGCAGTACTTC. This gives the protein CASRAHPGTGANEQYF.

This clonotype turned up a few times. The chain is built from TRBV28 and TRBJ2-7; 7 nucleotides line up with TRBD1. There are 14 residues in the CDR3. Trimming at V came to 6 bases and at J to 2 bases, leaving 7 bases not matched to a gene. Germline V gene lookup returns CDR1 MDHEN and CDR2 SYDVKM. The CDR3 DNA follows: TGTGCCAGCAGGCAAAGACAGGGCCCCTACGAGCAGTACTTC. Translated, it gives CASRQRQGPYEQYF.

This clonotype came up a few times. The chain carries TRBV4-1 and TRBJ2-2; D gene ambiguous. Trimming shortened V by 1 base and J by 0 bases, and 6 bases separated the two germline ends. The CDR3 sequence is 15 residues long. Looked up from germline, CDR1 is MGHRA and CDR2 is YSYEKL. CDR3 bases: TGCGCCAGCAGCCAAGTTCAAACGAACACCGGGGAGCTGTTTTTT. Its protein is CASSQVQTNTGELFF.

This clonotype was recorded many times. The chain uses TRBV12-3 or TRBV12-4 and TRBJ2-5, with D unresolved. The CDR3 has 14 residues. V lost 6 bases and J lost 0, with 11 bases in between. In DNA form, the CDR3 reads TGTGCCAGCAGATTAAACACAAACCAAGAGACCCAGTACTTC. Residues: CASRLNTNQETQYF.

The V gene is TRBV28, the J gene TRBJ2-1, with D uncertain. Germline values: CDR1 MDHEN, CDR2 SYDVKM. The V end was cut by 6 bases, the J end by 14 bases, with 8 bases between. The CDR3 has 9 amino acids. CDR3 region: CASSSWEFF. The CDR3 coding sequence is TGTGCCAGCAGCTCGTGGGAGTTCTTC.